One sample yielded the 9 T cell receptor beta chains listed below, sequenced in a study of T cells in Graves' hyperthyroidism and ophthalmopathy. RNA transcripts yielded amplified TCR beta CDR3 regions. Using the HTBI primer set, a first-round RT-PCR was run on the TCR CDR3. TCRdb called the multiplex PCR reads again in MiXCR, with one record for every CDR3 protein. The repertoire includes roughly 650,000 distinct CDR3 sequences, about a sixth of them detected once, and around 3.5% sits in the top ten. Material: blood. The receptors stem from a woman aged 40 to 49 with Graves' ophthalmopathy.

This clonotype was picked up many times. The rearrangement joins TRBV5-1 to TRBJ2-1; 9 bases line up with TRBD2. From germline, CDR1 is SGHRS and CDR2 YFSETQ. The CDR3 contains 14 residues. Losses at the gene ends were 6 bases for V and 9 bases for J; bases not matched to a gene: 10. CDR3 sequence: CASKSSSGIGEQFF. The CDR3 DNA sequence: TGCGCCAGCAAGAGCTCTAGCGGGATTGGTGAGCAGTTCTTC. Together with reference TRBV5-1 and TRBJ2-1, the CDR3 gives the full variable domain: KAGVTQTPRYLIKTRGQQVTLSCSPISGHRSVSWYQQTPGQGLQFLFEYFSETQRNKGNFPGRFSGRQFSNSRSEMNVSTLELGDSALYLCASKSSSGIGEQFFGPGTRLTVL.

CDR3 nucleotide sequence: TGTGCCAGCAGCCACAGCGAGACCCAGTACTTC. Translation: CASSHSETQYF. This chain links TRBV11-2 with TRBJ2-5; no clear D. V shed 5 bases and J shed 5 bases, with 6 bases lying between them. CDR1 and CDR2 (germline): SGHAT, FQNNGV. The CDR3 is 11 amino acids. Full variable domain (rest looked up from reference TRBV11-2 and TRBJ2-5): EAGVAQSPRYKIIEKRQSVAFWCNPISGHATLYWYQQILGQGPKLLIQFQNNGVVDDSQLPKDRFSAERLKGVDSTLKIQPAKLEDSAVYLCASSHSETQYFGPGTRLLVL.

The table lists this clonotype with a count of one. The CDR3 spells CASSFGGREQFF. CDR3 in DNA: TGTGCCAGCAGCTTCGGGGGGCGTGAGCAGTTCTTC. The chain joins TRBV7-3 to TRBJ2-1, with a tentative D call TRBD2 (7 bases). Germline CDR1 reads SGHTA; CDR2 reads FQGTGA. V gave up 3 bases and J gave up 9 bases, with 9 bases separating them. The CDR3 has 12 residues.

The chain joins TRBV4-1 to TRBJ1-4; tentative D call: TRBD1 (5 bases). Germline CDR1 and CDR2: MGHRA and YSYEKL. Trimming removed 1 base from V and 4 bases from J, with 10 bases in between. There are 15 residues in the CDR3. The chain's CDR3 is CASSQGGFLNEKLFF. DNA of the CDR3: TGCGCCAGCAGCCAAGGGGGGTTTCTTAATGAAAAACTGTTTTTT.

V is TRBV5-6 and J is TRBJ1-1, with 9 bases matching TRBD1. V lost 4 bases to trimming and J lost 0 bases; unmatched junction nucleotides: 16. The CDR3 has 19 amino acids. The germline gives CDR1 SGHDT, CDR2 YYEEEE. The CDR3 nucleotides read TGTGCCAGCAGCCGGCTCGTTTTTCCGGGACAGGGACTGAACACTGAAGCTTTCTTT. Residues: CASSRLVFPGQGLNTEAFF.

This chain links TRBV5-1 with TRBJ2-5; 9 nucleotides agree with TRBD2. Germline loops: CDR1 SGHRS, CDR2 YFSETQ. Unmatched junction bases numbered 15, after V lost 7 bases and J lost 5 bases. This CDR3 has 16 residues. The CDR3 DNA sequence: TGCGCCAGCGGAGGGCCGAGCGGGGGGCGACCGGAGACCCAGTACTTC. Translated, it gives CASGGPSGGRPETQYF.

This clonotype was seen a handful of times. The chain employs TRBV18 and TRBJ1-5, with D possibly matching TRBD1 (6 bases). Trimming shortened V by 5 bases and J by 5 bases, and 10 bases separated the two germline ends. From germline, CDR1 is KGHSH and CDR2 LQKENI. The CDR3 spans 13 residues. The chain's CDR3 is CASSNNRDQPQHF. The CDR3 bases are TGTGCCAGCTCAAACAACAGGGATCAGCCCCAGCATTTT.

This clonotype was recorded many times. The V and J genes are TRBV30 and TRBJ1-6, with 9 bases fitting TRBD1. V shed 0 bases and J 8 bases; nucleotides not matched to a gene: 5. Looked up from germline, CDR1 is GTSNPN and CDR2 is SVGIG (reference sequence). The length of the CDR3 is 15 residues. CDR3 DNA: TGTGCCTGGAGTGTACGCGACAGGGGGGATTCACCCCTCCACTTT. Translated: CAWSVRDRGDSPLHF.

V usage is TRBV6-1 and J usage is TRBJ1-4, with D perhaps TRBD1 (5 bases). The germline V gene encodes CDR1 MNHNS and CDR2 SASEGT. The CDR3 extends over 14 amino acids. Trimming took 7 bases from V and 0 from J, leaving 9 bases between them. CDR3 protein: CASTTGATNEKLFF. Here the CDR3 DNA reads TGTGCCAGCACCACAGGCGCAACTAATGAAAAACTGTTTTTT.